This T cell receptor (beta chain) was found in a study of radiation and T cells in renal cell carcinoma. In the study overall: Nephrectomy followed 15 Gy stereotactic body radiation by 4 weeks.

Note on this clone: Its antigen remains unknown.

Study outcomes and limitations: Top tumor clonotypes rose in blood 2 weeks post-radiation, then contracted. Pretreatment tumor biopsies were lacking, so baseline clonotypes are unknown.

Sequencing was performed with immunoSEQ multiplex PCR; in TCRdb, only in-frame clones are kept and a portion is missing. Seen here are roughly 130,000 clones, around nine tenths observed once, and the top ten hold around 12%. Trimming removed 5 bases at V and 0 bases at J, with 11 bases between. CDR1 is GTSNPN and CDR2 is SVGIG in the germline V gene (reference sequence). This CDR3 comprises 13 residues. Time point: baseline pretreatment blood. Treatment: 15 Gy SBRT to primary tumor, nephrectomy 4 weeks later. Serial blood draws occurred at baseline and 2 and 4 weeks post-SBRT. The specimen was blood, collected from a patient whose treatment included radiotherapy and nephrectomy. This receptor was obtained from a woman in her forties or fifties with renal cell carcinoma. The genes are TRBV30 and TRBJ2-7; no firm D call. CDR3 bases: TGTGCCTGGGGACGTTCTAGCTCCTACGAGCAGTACTTC. Translating it yields CAWGRSSSYEQYF.